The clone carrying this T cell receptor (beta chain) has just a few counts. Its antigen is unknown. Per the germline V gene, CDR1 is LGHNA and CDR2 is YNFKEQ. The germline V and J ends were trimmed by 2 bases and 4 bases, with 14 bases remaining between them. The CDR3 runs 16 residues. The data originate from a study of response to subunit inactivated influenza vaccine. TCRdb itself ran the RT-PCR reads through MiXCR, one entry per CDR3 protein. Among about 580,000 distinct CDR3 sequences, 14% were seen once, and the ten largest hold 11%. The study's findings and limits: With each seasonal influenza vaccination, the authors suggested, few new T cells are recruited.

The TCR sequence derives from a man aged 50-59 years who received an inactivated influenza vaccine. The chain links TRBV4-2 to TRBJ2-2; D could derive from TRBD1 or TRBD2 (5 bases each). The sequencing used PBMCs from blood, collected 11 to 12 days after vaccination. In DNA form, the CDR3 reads TGTGCCAGCAGCCAACCCTCCGGGACGGGCACCGGGGAGCTGTTTTTT. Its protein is CASSQPSGTGTGELFF.